Each of the 10 T cell receptor beta chains below was sequenced from the same sample in a study of blood T cell repertoires in COVID-19. Method: immunoSEQ multiplex PCR; TCRdb's copy keeps in-frame clones and lacks some. This table has about 130,000 clones, around 88% appearing once. Material for sequencing was peripheral blood. Receptors originate from a man aged 55 to 70 with COVID-19, enrolled during active disease.

The V and J genes are TRBV3-1 (or the pseudogene TRBV3-2) and TRBJ2-1; 9 nucleotides align to TRBD2. Germline V lookup: CDR1 LGHDT, CDR2 YNNKEL (reference sequence). Germline trimming cut 4 bases from V and 4 bases from J; bases unmatched to any gene: 8. The CDR3 spans 16 residues. DNA for the CDR3: TGTGCCAGCAGCCGACAGGCGGGGGGGTCGTACAATGAGCAGTTCTTC. Encoded protein: CASSRQAGGSYNEQFF.

The chain joins TRBV5-4 to TRBJ2-5; 7 bases match TRBD1. The J segment lost 2 bases and the V segment lost 4 bases, leaving 8 bases of the junction unmatched. The CDR3 totals 15 residues. CDR1 and CDR2 from the germline V gene are SGHNT and YYREEE (reference sequence). The chain's CDR3 is CASSLRGGPQETQYF. In DNA, the CDR3 is TGTGCCAGCAGCCTTCGAGGGGGCCCTCAAGAGACCCAGTACTTC.

This rearrangement joins TRBV5-6 to TRBJ2-1, with D possibly TRBD1 on 6 matching bases. The CDR3 loop spans 11 amino acids. V was pared by 4 bases and J by 8 bases, with 7 bases between. The germline gives CDR1 SGHDT, CDR2 YYEEEE. This CDR3 reads CASSHRDEQFF. CDR3 DNA sequence: TGTGCCAGCAGCCACAGGGATGAGCAGTTCTTC.

V gene TRBV5-4 combines with J gene TRBJ1-2; perhaps TRBD1 as D (6 bases). Trimming pared 0 bases from V and 7 bases from J, leaving 16 bases between. The CDR3 runs to 15 residues. Germline V gene data show CDR1 as SGHNT and CDR2 as YYREEE (reference sequence). The CDR3 here is CASSLVPGASGGYTF. DNA for the CDR3: TGTGCCAGCAGCTTGGTTCCAGGGGCAAGTGGTGGCTACACCTTC.

The chain joins TRBV5-1 to TRBJ2-3; D unresolved. The CDR3 length is 15 residues. V lost 3 bases, J lost 0 bases, and 11 bases lay in between. The germline V gene encodes CDR1 SGHRS and CDR2 YFSETQ. CDR3 in amino acids: CASSSYYESTDTQYF. The CDR3 nucleotides are TGCGCCAGCAGCTCCTACTACGAAAGCACAGATACGCAGTATTTT.

The rearrangement uses TRBV12-3 or TRBV12-4 and TRBJ1-6; TRBD1 might be the D (6 bases). The CDR3 loop spans 12 amino acids. The V end lost 5 bases, the J end lost 9 bases, and 8 bases lay between the germline ends. The CDR3 DNA sequence: TGTGCCAGCAGTCACAGGGCTTCACCCCTCCACTTT. It translates to CASSHRASPLHF.

This chain joins TRBV9 and TRBJ1-1; possibly TRBD1 for D (6 bases). Trimming took 3 bases from V and 0 from J, leaving 15 bases between them. CDR1 is SGDLS and CDR2 is YYNGEE in the germline V gene. This CDR3 contains 16 residues. This CDR3 reads CASSAPQGIMNTEAFF. The CDR3 nucleotides read TGTGCCAGCAGCGCCCCACAGGGTATCATGAACACTGAAGCTTTCTTT.

Comment on this clone: Its ends do not fully match the called genes, so a read error is possible. The V call is TRBV3-1 (or the pseudogene TRBV3-2), the J call TRBJ1-4; D is possibly TRBD1 (5 bases). Germline CDR1 LGHDT, CDR2 YNNKEL (reference sequence). The CDR3 is made up of 15 amino acids. The CDR3 loop reads CASSPTDSPNQKLFF. The CDR3 coding sequence is TGTGCCAGCAGCCCTACTGACAGCCCTAATCAAAAACTGTTTTTT.

The chain combines TRBV6-5 with TRBJ2-3; TRBD2 matches at 7 bases. This CDR3 is 15 amino acids long. The germline V gene encodes CDR1 MNHEY and CDR2 SVGAGI. The V gene end was trimmed by 0 bases and the J gene end by 4 bases; junction bases not matched to a gene: 4. CDR3 coding DNA: TGTGCCAGCAGTTACTCGGCCACTAGCGCAGATACGCAGTATTTT. Translated, it gives CASSYSATSADTQYF.

Only one count was recorded for this clone. The chain links TRBV27 to TRBJ2-7, with TRBD1 identical over 8 bases. CDR3 size: 15 residues. The germline gives CDR1 MNHEY, CDR2 SMNVEV (reference sequence). V lost 4 bases to trimming and J lost 4 bases; unmatched junction nucleotides: 9. The CDR3 bases are TGTGCCAGCAGTTCCCCCGCAGGGGGCGTTTACGAGCAGTACTTC. Its translation is CASSSPAGGVYEQYF.